This entry concerns a single T cell receptor beta chain. This specimen belongs to a study of T cell changes during pregnancy in multiple sclerosis. Assay: immunoSEQ multiplex PCR; the TCRdb copy retains only in-frame clones and omits some. This sample has some 68,000 clones, with 90% to 95% found just once. Here the sequenced sample was peripheral blood, taken in the second trimester of pregnancy. The TCR was taken from a female donor in good health, enrolled as a control in a pregnancy study.

The CDR3 sequence is CASSQPGHHYEQYF. CDR3 in DNA: TGCGCCAGCAGCCAGCCGGGACACCACTACGAGCAGTACTTC. The V gene is TRBV5-1, the J gene TRBJ2-7; D is possibly TRBD1 (6 bases). V was shortened by 4 bases and J by 3 bases, with 14 bases between the two germline ends. CDR1 and CDR2 from the germline V gene are SGHRS and YFSETQ. The CDR3 has 14 amino acids.